Each of the 24 T cell receptor beta chains below was sequenced from the same sample in a study of Ad26.COV2.S vaccination and SARS-CoV-2 variants. The repertoire was sequenced with immunoSEQ multiplex PCR; TCRdb's copy has only in-frame clones and lacks some. The table has over 400,000 clones, approximately 90% seen once. Treatment denoted: some 19 received Ad26.COV2.S at low or high dose, single or two shots; five or six received placebo; per-sample allocation not given. On day 63 after the first injection, vaccine and placebo recipients gave samples. The sequences come from peripheral blood, collected in a trial of Ad26.COV2.S vaccine versus placebo. The receptors were gathered from a person aged 18-60 years who received the Ad26.COV2.S COVID-19 vaccine or a placebo.

The gene calls are TRBV7-2 and TRBJ2-1, with 10 bases aligning to TRBD2. There are 15 residues in the CDR3. J lost 1 base, V lost 6 bases, and 3 bases had no gene match. Germline lookup yields CDR1 SGHTA and CDR2 FQGNSA. CDR3 sequence reads: CASSPLAGSYNEQFF. The DNA of the CDR3 is TGTGCCAGCAGTCCACTAGCGGGATCCTACAATGAGCAGTTCTTC.

This rearrangement joins TRBV15 to TRBJ1-2; D not certain. V was clipped by 0 bases and J by 6 bases, with 8 bases between them. This CDR3 has 13 residues. The germline V gene encodes CDR1 LNHNV and CDR2 YYDKDF (reference sequence). The CDR3 bases are TGTGCCACCAGCAGAGATCCCGAGGATGGCTACACCTTC. This translates into CATSRDPEDGYTF.

This chain joins TRBV9 and TRBJ2-1; 14 bases map to TRBD2. This CDR3 is 17 amino acids long. Germline V gene lookup returns CDR1 SGDLS and CDR2 YYNGEE. Trimming at V came to 4 bases and at J to 4 bases, leaving 7 bases not matched to a gene. The CDR3 sequence is CASSPRTSGGPYNEQFF. For the CDR3, the DNA is TGTGCCAGCAGCCCACGGACTAGCGGGGGGCCTTACAATGAGCAGTTCTTC.

V is TRBV28 and J is TRBJ2-3; TRBD1 might be the D (8 bases). Trimming took off 5 bases at V and 4 bases at J, with 25 bases between the two ends. Germline CDR1 MDHEN, CDR2 SYDVKM. The CDR3 spans 18 residues. The CDR3 loop is CASSGHSREDRDPDTQYF. The DNA of the CDR3 is TGTGCCAGCAGTGGACACTCCCGGGAGGACAGGGACCCAGATACGCAGTATTTT.

The gene calls are TRBV30 and TRBJ2-7; D uncertain. In germline, CDR1 is GTSNPN, CDR2 SVGIG (reference sequence). Trimming removed 3 bases from V and 3 bases from J, with 6 bases in between. The CDR3 runs 11 residues. The CDR3 nucleotides are TGTGCCTGGAGCGGCAACTACGAGCAGTACTTC. Translated, it gives CAWSGNYEQYF.

This clone was seen only once. The CDR3 bases are TGCGCCATTACTTCCGGGACAGGGGGCGTAGGCTACACCTTC. Amino acids: CAITSGTGGVGYTF. The V gene is TRBV4-1, the J gene TRBJ1-2; 12 bases agree with TRBD1. The junction had 11 bases not matched to a gene; V was cut back by 10 bases and J by 8 bases. Germline values: CDR1 MGHRA, CDR2 YSYEKL. This CDR3 spans 14 amino acids.

The CDR3: CAWSLGTARSYNEQFF. DNA of the CDR3: TGTGCCTGGAGTCTAGGGACGGCACGCTCCTACAATGAGCAGTTCTTC. The chain is built from TRBV30 and TRBJ2-1; the D gene could be TRBD1 or TRBD2 (5 bases each). Germline V gene data show CDR1 as GTSNPN and CDR2 as SVGIG (reference sequence). With 2 bases removed from V and 0 bases from J, the gap between germline ends came to 14 bases. The CDR3 spans 16 residues.

This clone is a singleton in its sample. This chain connects TRBV6-5 to TRBJ1-1, with a possible D match to TRBD1 (6 bases). The CDR3 runs 15 residues. V lost 6 bases to trimming and J lost 0 bases, with 14 bases between them. Germline lookup yields CDR1 MNHEY and CDR2 SVGAGI. CDR3 region: CASSPDRTLNTEAFF. DNA of the CDR3: TGTGCCAGCAGCCCCGACAGGACGTTGAACACTGAAGCTTTCTTT.

In the case of this clone: Other DNA sequences in the same sample also yield this CDR3. The chain joins TRBV18 to TRBJ1-2; 7 bases agree with TRBD1. Germline CDR1 KGHSH, CDR2 LQKENI. Trimming removed 3 bases from V and 4 bases from J; junction bases left unmatched: 2. CDR3 length: 13 amino acids. This chain's CDR3 is CASSPGTVYGYTF. Here the CDR3 DNA reads TGTGCCAGCTCACCGGGGACAGTCTATGGCTACACCTTC.

The chain combines TRBV3-1 (or the pseudogene TRBV3-2) with TRBJ1-5, with D unclear. V was clipped by 0 bases and J by 3 bases, with 12 bases between them. From germline, CDR1 is LGHDT and CDR2 YNNKEL (reference sequence). CDR3 size: 16 residues. The CDR3 DNA sequence: TGTGCCAGCAGCCAAGATGGCCCGGTACTCAATCAGCCCCAGCATTTT. Protein: CASSQDGPVLNQPQHF.

The rearrangement uses TRBV7-9 and TRBJ1-2; D might be TRBD1 (5 bases). The CDR3 length is 15 residues. Per germline, CDR1 SEHNR and CDR2 FQNEAQ (reference sequence). Trimming left V 5 bases short and J 2 bases short, with 15 bases between. The CDR3 spells CASSEWDGGNYGYTF. In DNA, the CDR3 is TGTGCCAGCAGCGAGTGGGACGGTGGCAACTATGGCTACACCTTC.

The chain couples TRBV6-5 to TRBJ2-7, with 7 bases that match TRBD1. The CDR3 is 15 amino acids. The V and J ends lost 2 bases and 3 bases, in that order; junction bases with no gene match: 7. Germline assignment: CDR1 MNHEY and CDR2 SVGAGI. CDR3 residues: CASSYRDRGHYEQYF. The DNA of the CDR3 is TGTGCCAGCAGTTACCGGGACAGAGGGCACTACGAGCAGTACTTC.

The chain has TRBV6-2 or TRBV6-3 and TRBJ2-1; 11 bases map to TRBD2. Unmatched junction bases numbered 7, after V lost 5 bases and J lost 4 bases. This CDR3 region has 16 residues. Germline CDR1 and CDR2: MNHEY and SVGEGT. The CDR3 nucleotides are TGTGCCAGCAGTAAGGAAAGACTAGCGGGGTACAATGAGCAGTTCTTC. Translating it yields CASSKERLAGYNEQFF.

The sample holds one count of this clone. The rearrangement links TRBV24-1 to TRBJ2-1; 8 positions match TRBD1. The J segment lost 6 bases and the V segment lost 3 bases, leaving 3 bases of the junction unmatched. From germline, CDR1 is KGHDR and CDR2 SFDVKD. This CDR3 has 14 amino acids. CDR3 DNA sequence: TGTGCCACCAGTGATACGGACAGGGTCAATGAGCAGTTCTTC. It is translated as CATSDTDRVNEQFF.

The chain links TRBV19 to TRBJ1-1; D is possibly TRBD1 (5 bases). The length of the CDR3 is 15 residues. Germline lookup yields CDR1 LNHDA and CDR2 SQIVND (reference sequence). The ends were cut back, 1 base at V and 3 bases at J, with 12 bases in the middle. CDR3 in DNA: TGTGCCAGTAGTATAGTAGGGGATTACGACACTGAAGCTTTCTTT. As protein: CASSIVGDYDTEAFF.

The chain employs TRBV19 and TRBJ1-1; 8 nucleotides align to TRBD1. Germline values: CDR1 LNHDA, CDR2 SQIVND (reference sequence). V was clipped by 8 bases and J by 2 bases; unmatched bases: 4. CDR3 length: 13 residues. The CDR3 here is CASDTGGNTEAFF. The DNA for the CDR3 is TGTGCCAGTGATACAGGGGGTAACACTGAAGCTTTCTTT.

This clone showed up just once. The V gene is TRBV11-3, the J gene TRBJ2-1, with 8 nucleotides matching TRBD2. The CDR3 extends over 17 amino acids. Germline loops: CDR1 SGHNT, CDR2 YENEEA. V gave up 0 bases and J gave up 2 bases; unmatched junction bases: 6. The CDR3 loop reads CASSLDVRGAPYNEQFF. The DNA for the CDR3 is TGTGCCAGCAGCTTAGATGTGCGGGGGGCCCCCTACAATGAGCAGTTCTTC.

This rearrangement joins TRBV9 to TRBJ2-2, with D hard to call. V lost 2 bases, J lost 0 bases, and 8 bases lay in between. From germline, CDR1 is SGDLS and CDR2 YYNGEE. This CDR3 has 15 amino acids. Written as DNA, the CDR3 is TGTGCCAGCAGCGTCTTGGGTGCGAACACCGGGGAGCTGTTTTTT. This translates into CASSVLGANTGELFF.

The rearrangement joins TRBV7-9 to TRBJ2-7, with 8 bases aligning to TRBD1. The CDR3 consists of 14 residues. Per the germline V gene, CDR1 is SEHNR and CDR2 is FQNEAQ (reference sequence). Germline trimming cut 3 bases from V and 3 bases from J; bases unmatched to any gene: 4. The chain's CDR3 is CASSFSQGVYEQYF. The CDR3 coding sequence is TGTGCCAGCAGCTTCTCACAGGGGGTCTACGAGCAGTACTTC. Using reference TRBV7-9 and TRBJ2-7 for the parts outside the CDR3, the full variable domain is DTGVSQNPRHKITKRGQNVTFRCDPISEHNRLYWYRQTLGQGPEFLTYFQNEAQLEKSRLLSDRFSAERPKGSFSTLEIQRTEQGDSAMYLCASSFSQGVYEQYFGPGTRLTVT.

This clone was seen only once. This chain uses TRBV2 with TRBJ2-4, with D perhaps TRBD1 (6 bases). Deletions cut 4 bases from V and 3 bases from J, with 13 bases between. This CDR3 is 15 amino acids long. Looked up from germline, CDR1 is SNHLY and CDR2 is FYNNEI. DNA for the CDR3: TGTGCCAGCAGTGTAGGGGGTATCGACAAAAACATTCAGTACTTC. This codes for CASSVGGIDKNIQYF.

This clone was counted once. The J gene is TRBJ2-7, the V gene TRBV5-1; TRBD1 matches at 9 bases. The V and J ends lost 2 bases and 6 bases, in that order; junction bases with no gene match: 9. CDR3 length: 15 residues. Germline assignment: CDR1 SGHRS and CDR2 YFSETQ. The CDR3 DNA reads as TGCGCCAGCAGCTTCGGTACGACAGGGGGAGCCGAGCAGTACTTC. Its translation is CASSFGTTGGAEQYF.

The chain combines TRBV5-1 with TRBJ2-3; TRBD2 matches at 15 bases. CDR3 size: 16 residues. The ends lost 7 bases at V and 1 base at J; junction bases unmatched: 4. Germline V lookup: CDR1 SGHRS, CDR2 YFSETQ. This chain's CDR3 is CASGTSGGTRTDTQYF. The CDR3 DNA reads TGCGCCAGCGGGACTAGCGGGGGGACACGCACAGATACGCAGTATTTT.

This chain uses TRBV7-9 with TRBJ1-1; D is unresolved. Trimming stripped 7 bases from V and 6 bases from J, with 15 bases between. The CDR3 totals 13 residues. CDR1 and CDR2 (germline): SEHNR, FQNEAQ (reference sequence). CDR3 residues: CASTWFGGAEAFF. DNA of the CDR3: TGTGCCAGCACCTGGTTCGGAGGTGCTGAAGCTTTCTTT.

The chain has TRBV14 and TRBJ2-3; a weak D match, TRBD2 (6 bases). The CDR3 length is 14 residues. V was cut by 2 bases and J by 9 bases, with 15 bases left in between. CDR1 and CDR2 from the germline V gene are SGHDN and FVKESK. DNA of the CDR3: TGTGCCAGCAGCCAAAGGCAGACTAGTCTCACGCAGTATTTT. It translates to CASSQRQTSLTQYF.